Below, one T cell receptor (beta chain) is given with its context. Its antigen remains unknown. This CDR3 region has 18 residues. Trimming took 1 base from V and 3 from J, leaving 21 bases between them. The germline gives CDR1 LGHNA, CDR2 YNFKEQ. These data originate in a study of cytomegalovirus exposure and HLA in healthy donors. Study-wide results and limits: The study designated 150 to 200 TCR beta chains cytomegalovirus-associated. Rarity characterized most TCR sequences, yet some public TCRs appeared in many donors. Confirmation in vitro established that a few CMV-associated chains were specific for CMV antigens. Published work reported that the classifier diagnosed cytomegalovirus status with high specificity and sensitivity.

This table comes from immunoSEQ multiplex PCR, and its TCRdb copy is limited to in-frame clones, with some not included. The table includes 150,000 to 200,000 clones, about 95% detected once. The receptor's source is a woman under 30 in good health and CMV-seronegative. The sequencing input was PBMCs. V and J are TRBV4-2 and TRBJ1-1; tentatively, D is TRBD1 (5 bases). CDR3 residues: CASSQATDPVYMDTEAFF. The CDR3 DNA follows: TGTGCCAGCAGCCAAGCGACAGATCCCGTCTACATGGACACTGAAGCTTTCTTT.